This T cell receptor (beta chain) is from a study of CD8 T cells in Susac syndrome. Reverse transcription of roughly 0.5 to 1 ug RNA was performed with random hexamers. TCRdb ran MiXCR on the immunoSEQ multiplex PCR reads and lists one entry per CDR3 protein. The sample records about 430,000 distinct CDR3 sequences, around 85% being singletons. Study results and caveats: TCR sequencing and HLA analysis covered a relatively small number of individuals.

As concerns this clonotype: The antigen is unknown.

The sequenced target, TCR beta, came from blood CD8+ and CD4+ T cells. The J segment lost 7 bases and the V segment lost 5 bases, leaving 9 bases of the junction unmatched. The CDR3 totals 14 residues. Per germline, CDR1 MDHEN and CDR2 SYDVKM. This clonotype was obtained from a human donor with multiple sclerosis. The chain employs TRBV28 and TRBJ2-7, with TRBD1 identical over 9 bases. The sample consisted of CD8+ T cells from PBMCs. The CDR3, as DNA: TGTGCCAGCAGTACCCGTACAGGGGGCGGAGAGCAGTACTTC. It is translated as CASSTRTGGGEQYF.